This T cell receptor beta chain was sequenced for a study of T-cell memory formation after mild COVID-19. For the study at large: Clustering of TCRs was largely donor specific.

Germline CDR1 SGHDT, CDR2 YYEEEE. The CDR3 consists of 14 residues. Between the trimmed V and J ends, which lost 6 bases and 2 bases, there was a span of 13 bases. Each CDR3 protein is one row after TCRdb ran MiXCR on the 5' RACE reads. The data hold approximately 290,000 distinct CDR3 sequences, with 8% to 10% observed a single time. This clonotype has just a few counts. This rearrangement joins TRBV5-6 to TRBJ2-3; a possible D gene is TRBD1 (6 bases). The sample comprised PBMCs or a T cell subset sorted from them (not recorded which). This receptor was obtained from a man between 18 and 35 years old who had mild COVID-19 (a few samples of this study predate the infection). Cell type and time point are not known. The CDR3 loop is CASIRGSTTDTQYF. The CDR3 region has the DNA TGTGCCAGCATCAGGGGTTCTACCACAGATACGCAGTATTTT.